This entry concerns a single T cell receptor (beta chain). Exposure to brentuximab vedotin varied, and each patient had relapsed following autologous stem cell transplantation. The sample belongs to a study of PD-1 blockade in classical Hodgkin lymphoma. Profiled with immunoSEQ multiplex PCR; TCRdb holds only in-frame clones, not every one. This table has tens of thousands of clones, 73% appearing once. This receptor was obtained from a human donor with classical Hodgkin lymphoma. This material consisted of peripheral blood mononuclear cells (PBMCs), taken before the second cycle of nivolumab.

Written as DNA, the CDR3 is TGTGCCAGCAGCTTGACGGTACTGGGCGGCAATCAGCCCCAGCATTTT. It is translated as CASSLTVLGGNQPQHF. This chain joins TRBV5-5 and TRBJ1-5; D is ambiguous. Between the trimmed V and J ends, which lost 1 base and 2 bases, there was a span of 13 bases. In germline, CDR1 is SGHKS, CDR2 YYEKEE (reference sequence). This CDR3 has 16 residues.